A selection of T cell receptor beta chains follows, all from one sample in a study of cytomegalovirus exposure and HLA in healthy donors. Sequenced by immunoSEQ multiplex PCR; TCRdb stores in-frame clones only, minus some. The data show 110,000 or so clones, 65% to 85% seen once. Sequenced material: PBMCs. The receptors were gathered from a man aged 45-65 years in good health and CMV-seropositive. Each CDR3 is given with its conserved first and last residue. Each record gives: CDR3 protein, V gene, J gene, D gene. A D gene is named only where the DNA matches it firmly.

CDR3aa: CASSPKGRGDPGETQYF
v_gene: TRBV7-2
j_gene: TRBJ2-5
d_gene: TRBD2

CDR3aa: CAISTGGNTIYF
v_gene: TRBV28
j_gene: TRBJ1-3
d_gene: .

CDR3aa: CASSLTGTSGYNEQFF
v_gene: TRBV7-2
j_gene: TRBJ2-1
d_gene: TRBD2

CDR3aa: CASSFRGVSPTFF
v_gene: TRBV7-9
j_gene: TRBJ1-1
d_gene: .

CDR3aa: CASSPSTSGRAWDTGELFF
v_gene: TRBV5-5
j_gene: TRBJ2-2
d_gene: TRBD2

CDR3aa: CASSRTGVSGNTIYF
v_gene: TRBV2
j_gene: TRBJ1-3
d_gene: TRBD1

CDR3aa: CASSSGSGTTLETQYF
v_gene: TRBV5-1
j_gene: TRBJ2-5
d_gene: TRBD2

CDR3aa: CASSSFTSGRANEQFF
v_gene: TRBV28
j_gene: TRBJ2-1
d_gene: TRBD2

CDR3aa: CASSLAGTGRMNTEAFF
v_gene: TRBV5-1
j_gene: TRBJ1-1
d_gene: .

CDR3aa: CASSWRMGPGDTQYF
v_gene: TRBV27
j_gene: TRBJ2-3
d_gene: .

CDR3aa: CASSWDLAETQYF
v_gene: TRBV5-1
j_gene: TRBJ2-5
d_gene: .

CDR3aa: CASSPNPYESFIRGYTF
v_gene: TRBV4-3
j_gene: TRBJ1-2
d_gene: .

CDR3aa: CSALEDRYYNEQFF
v_gene: TRBV29-1
j_gene: TRBJ2-1
d_gene: TRBD1

CDR3aa: CASSTDRDRGNYGYTF
v_gene: TRBV18
j_gene: TRBJ1-2
d_gene: TRBD1

CDR3aa: CASRHNMNTEAFF
v_gene: TRBV11-2
j_gene: TRBJ1-1
d_gene: .

CDR3aa: CASSSGTLSSTEAFF
v_gene: TRBV6-5
j_gene: TRBJ1-1
d_gene: .

CDR3aa: CASSLGGGYGYTF
v_gene: TRBV7-9
j_gene: TRBJ1-2
d_gene: .

CDR3aa: CASSPLQGSQETQYF
v_gene: TRBV18
j_gene: TRBJ2-5
d_gene: TRBD1

CDR3aa: CASKTTYNEQFF
v_gene: TRBV19
j_gene: TRBJ2-1
d_gene: .

CDR3aa: CASSLVQGAVEQYF
v_gene: TRBV18
j_gene: TRBJ2-7
d_gene: TRBD1

CDR3aa: CASSPRVGLFTDTQYF
v_gene: TRBV7-8
j_gene: TRBJ2-3
d_gene: .

CDR3aa: CASSLGHGGTIYF
v_gene: TRBV13
j_gene: TRBJ1-3
d_gene: .

CDR3aa: CASSQDQFGQRGYTF
v_gene: TRBV4-3
j_gene: TRBJ1-2
d_gene: .

CDR3aa: CASSQSQGPGNYGYTF
v_gene: TRBV23-1
j_gene: TRBJ1-2
d_gene: .

CDR3aa: CASSSQGGRLSALQYF
v_gene: TRBV7-2
j_gene: TRBJ2-5
d_gene: .

CDR3aa: CASSPGLKETQYF
v_gene: TRBV4-1
j_gene: TRBJ2-5
d_gene: .

CDR3aa: CASSYRDRGRNGYTF
v_gene: TRBV6-5
j_gene: TRBJ1-2
d_gene: TRBD1

CDR3aa: CAGDRGKTATNEKLFF
v_gene: TRBV7-9
j_gene: TRBJ1-4
d_gene: TRBD1

CDR3aa: CASSPRVQGWETQYF
v_gene: TRBV6-5
j_gene: TRBJ2-5
d_gene: .

CDR3aa: CASSSQQGASEQYF
v_gene: TRBV9
j_gene: TRBJ2-7
d_gene: TRBD1

CDR3aa: CASRPGQSYQETQYF
v_gene: TRBV25-1
j_gene: TRBJ2-5
d_gene: .

CDR3aa: CASSLGEGVGELFF
v_gene: TRBV5-1
j_gene: TRBJ2-2
d_gene: .

CDR3aa: CASSLVGTGVNTEAFF
v_gene: TRBV7-9
j_gene: TRBJ1-1
d_gene: TRBD1

CDR3aa: CASSLRYREGSETQYF
v_gene: TRBV7-6
j_gene: TRBJ2-5
d_gene: .

CDR3aa: CASSRSTGFNEKLFF
v_gene: TRBV4-2
j_gene: TRBJ1-4
d_gene: TRBD1

CDR3aa: CASSSPQSGSRETQYF
v_gene: TRBV28
j_gene: TRBJ2-5
d_gene: TRBD2

CDR3aa: CASSRNPGQNTEAFF
v_gene: TRBV5-1
j_gene: TRBJ1-1
d_gene: .

CDR3aa: CASSQPLAGSYNEQFF
v_gene: TRBV4-1
j_gene: TRBJ2-1
d_gene: TRBD2

CDR3aa: CASSERGDGNTIYF
v_gene: TRBV6-1
j_gene: TRBJ1-3
d_gene: .

CDR3aa: CASSLIAQRADTQYF
v_gene: TRBV5-1
j_gene: TRBJ2-3
d_gene: .

CDR3aa: CASSLTSGISYEQYF
v_gene: TRBV5-1
j_gene: TRBJ2-7
d_gene: .

CDR3aa: CASSERLQGETEAFF
v_gene: TRBV2
j_gene: TRBJ1-1
d_gene: .

CDR3aa: CSAGEEGGYTF
v_gene: TRBV20-1
j_gene: TRBJ1-2
d_gene: .

CDR3aa: CASNDGRGSTDTQYF
v_gene: TRBV2
j_gene: TRBJ2-3
d_gene: .

CDR3aa: CASSAWDRGTGEQYF
v_gene: TRBV6-1
j_gene: TRBJ2-7
d_gene: TRBD1

CDR3aa: CSVRGGGYEQYF
v_gene: TRBV29-1
j_gene: TRBJ2-7
d_gene: TRBD1

CDR3aa: CASSYGQGKNTGELFF
v_gene: TRBV6-6
j_gene: TRBJ2-2
d_gene: .

CDR3aa: CASSTRGLQVF
v_gene: TRBV6-6
j_gene: TRBJ2-1
d_gene: .

CDR3aa: CASSLGHRDITGELFF
v_gene: TRBV5-1
j_gene: TRBJ2-2
d_gene: .

CDR3aa: CASSIRDRNQPQHF
v_gene: TRBV19
j_gene: TRBJ1-5
d_gene: TRBD1

CDR3aa: CASSFSLTGDQPQHF
v_gene: TRBV7-9
j_gene: TRBJ1-5
d_gene: TRBD1

CDR3aa: CASSPKMGLAGEGGNEQFF
v_gene: TRBV4-2
j_gene: TRBJ2-1
d_gene: TRBD2

CDR3aa: CASSLAGGASNSPLHF
v_gene: TRBV7-6
j_gene: TRBJ1-6
d_gene: .

CDR3aa: CASRRDATGGGVYTF
v_gene: TRBV6-5
j_gene: TRBJ1-2
d_gene: TRBD1

CDR3aa: CASGTSGTLSYEQYF
v_gene: TRBV5-4
j_gene: TRBJ2-7
d_gene: TRBD2

CDR3aa: CASSLTGLGPQHF
v_gene: TRBV6-1
j_gene: TRBJ1-5
d_gene: .

CDR3aa: CASSLQGAPSEQYF
v_gene: TRBV2
j_gene: TRBJ2-7
d_gene: TRBD1